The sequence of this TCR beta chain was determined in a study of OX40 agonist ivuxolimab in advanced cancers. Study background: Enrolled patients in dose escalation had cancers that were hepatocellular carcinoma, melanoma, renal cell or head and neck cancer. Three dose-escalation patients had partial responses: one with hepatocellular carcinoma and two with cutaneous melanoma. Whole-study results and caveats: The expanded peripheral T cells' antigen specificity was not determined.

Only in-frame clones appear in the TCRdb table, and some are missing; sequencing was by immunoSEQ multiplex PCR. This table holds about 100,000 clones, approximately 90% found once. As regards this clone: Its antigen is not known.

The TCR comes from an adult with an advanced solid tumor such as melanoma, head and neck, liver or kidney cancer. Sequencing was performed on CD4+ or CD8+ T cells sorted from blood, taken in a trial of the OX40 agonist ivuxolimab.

Written as DNA, the CDR3 is TGTGCCAGCAGGAAAGGGAGTGGGACAGAAAACACCGGGGAGCTGTTTTTT. This sequence encodes CASRKGSGTENTGELFF. This rearrangement joins TRBV27 to TRBJ2-2; 7 bases match TRBD1. This CDR3 is built from 17 residues. V lost 6 bases and J lost 2; bases outside the gene matches: 12. The germline V gene has CDR1 MNHEY and CDR2 SMNVEV (reference sequence).